This is a list of T cell receptor beta chains from one sample in a study of blood T cells in healthy people across ages. TCRdb called the 5' RACE reads again in MiXCR, with one record for every CDR3 protein. The repertoire includes hundreds of thousands of distinct CDR3 sequences, less than 30% of them detected once, and approximately 29% sits in the top ten. The sequenced sample consisted of blood. These TCRs come from a woman in her sixties or seventies in good health. Each CDR3 is given with its conserved first and last residue. The D gene is left open where the match is weak. Clone size is not always given. Where it is, it says once, few, many or a class for expanded clones.

D | size | J | V | DNA | CDR3
TRBD2 | - | TRBJ2-6 | TRBV5-4 | TGTGCCAGCAGTTTCCCCGGGGGGGTCTCTGGGGCCAACGTCCTGACTTTC | CASSFPGGVSGANVLTF
TRBD1 | few | TRBJ1-1 | TRBV29-1 | TGCAGCGTCCGAGGGACAGTTATGAACACTGAAGCTTTCTTT | CSVRGTVMNTEAFF
- | - | TRBJ2-3 | TRBV5-5 | TGTGCCAGCAGCTTCACGAATGGCGATACGCAGTATTTT | CASSFTNGDTQYF
TRBD1 | many | TRBJ2-1 | TRBV29-1 | TGCAGCGTTGAAGTGTGGGACAGGGACTACAATGAGCAGTTCTTC | CSVEVWDRDYNEQFF
TRBD2 | few | TRBJ2-1 | TRBV4-2 | TGTGCCAGCAGTTCAATAACTAGCGGCCCCCTGAGAGAGCAGTTCTTC | CASSSITSGPLREQFF
- | - | TRBJ2-5 | TRBV5-1 | TGCGCCAGCAGCTTGGTCGGATCTAAGGGCGAGACCCAGTACTTC | CASSLVGSKGETQYF
- | - | TRBJ2-5 | TRBV5-1 | TGCGCCAGCAGCCTTACGACTAGTCGGCAAGAGACCCAGTACTTC | CASSLTTSRQETQYF
- | few | TRBJ1-6 | TRBV4-3 | TGCGCCAGCAGCCAAGTTTCAGGGGTAAATTCACCCCTCCACTTT | CASSQVSGVNSPLHF
TRBD1 | few | TRBJ1-6 | TRBV7-3 | TGTACCAGCAGCTTAGAAGACAGGGGTAATTCACCCCTCCACTTT | CTSSLEDRGNSPLHF
TRBD1 | - | TRBJ1-4 | TRBV6-5 | TGTGCCAGCAGCGAATTGGACAGGGTAGGAGAAAAACTGTTTTTT | CASSELDRVGEKLFF
- | many | TRBJ2-7 | TRBV29-1 | TGCAGCGTTGACGGGGGAACGGGAACCTACGAGCAGTACTTC | CSVDGGTGTYEQYF
TRBD1 | few | TRBJ2-5 | TRBV5-1 | TGCGCCAGCAGTATGACAGGGGGTTTCGTCCAAGAGACCCAGTACTTC | CASSMTGGFVQETQYF
- | few | TRBJ1-5 | TRBV2 | TGTGCCAGCACCCGAATTCCGGACAGCTATAGCAATCAGCCCCAGCATTTT | CASTRIPDSYSNQPQHF
- | - | TRBJ1-5 | TRBV12-3/TRBV12-4 | TGTGCCAGCAGTTTCGACAGCTATCAGCCCCAGCATTTT | CASSFDSYQPQHF
TRBD1 | many | TRBJ2-1 | TRBV5-1 | TGCGCCAGCAGTTACCGACAGGGGAGTGTGAATGAGCAGTTCTTC | CASSYRQGSVNEQFF
- | few | TRBJ2-7 | TRBV6-5 | TGTGCCAGCAGTGGGGGACCGGATTATAGAGAGCAGTACTTC | CASSGGPDYREQYF
TRBD1 | - | TRBJ1-6 | TRBV7-9 | TGTGCCAGCGGACAGGGTTTCAATTCACCCCTCCACTTT | CASGQGFNSPLHF
- | - | TRBJ1-5 | TRBV12-3/TRBV12-4 | TGTGCCAGCAATATATGGGGGGATTGGCAGCCCCAGCATTTT | CASNIWGDWQPQHF
- | few | TRBJ2-1 | TRBV7-9 | TGTGCCAGCAGCTTATACTACAATGAGCAGTTCTTC | CASSLYYNEQFF
TRBD2 | - | TRBJ2-1 | TRBV20-1 | TGCAGTGCTAGAGATCCCAAGCGGGAGAGGGGCGATGAGCAGTTCTTC | CSARDPKRERGDEQFF
TRBD2 | - | TRBJ2-3 | TRBV20-1 | TGCAGTGCCGGGACTAGCCCAGATACGCAGTATTTT | CSAGTSPDTQYF
- | - | TRBJ2-5 | TRBV21-1 | TGTGCCAGCAGCAAGCCGGGACTCGCCATTTTCTTC | CASSKPGLAIFF
TRBD2 | - | TRBJ2-1 | TRBV5-1 | TGCGCCAGCAGCTTGATTCTAGCGGGAGGCACCTACAATGAGCAGTTCTTC | CASSLILAGGTYNEQFF
- | few | TRBJ2-4 | TRBV18 | TGTGCCAGCTCACCGCCGACAGGATTAGCCAAAAACATTCAGTACTTC | CASSPPTGLAKNIQYF
- | - | TRBJ2-7 | TRBV9 | TGTGCCAGCAGCGTAGGCTACCGTGAGCAGTACTTC | CASSVGYREQYF
- | - | TRBJ2-5 | TRBV14 | TGTGCCAGCAGCCCTCCGGCGCTAGCCCCTTTCGAGGAGACCCAGTACTTC | CASSPPALAPFEETQYF
TRBD2 | - | TRBJ2-7 | TRBV6-5 | TGTGCCAGCAGCTACTCCTTTGCGGGAGGAAGCGAGCAGTACTTC | CASSYSFAGGSEQYF
- | few | TRBJ2-5 | TRBV3-1 | TGTGCCAGCAGCCGGGCACTCGGGCAGACCCAGTACTTC | CASSRALGQTQYF
- | - | TRBJ2-3 | TRBV7-8 | TGTGCCAGCAGCTTAGGACTAATGAGCACAGATACGCAGTATTTT | CASSLGLMSTDTQYF
TRBD2 | - | TRBJ2-1 | TRBV7-2 | TGTGCCAGCAGTGAAGCGGGGGGGCTGGGTGAGCAGTTCTTC | CASSEAGGLGEQFF
- | - | TRBJ1-6 | TRBV27 | TGTGCCAGCAGCCCGGGGGCCTCCTATAATTCACCCCTCCACTTT | CASSPGASYNSPLHF
TRBD2 | - | TRBJ2-5 | TRBV7-2 | TGTGCCAGCAGCTCCTTAGCGGGAGGGCCGGAGACCCAGTACTTC | CASSSLAGGPETQYF
TRBD1 | few | TRBJ2-3 | TRBV28 | TGTGCCAGCAGTTGGGACAGGGGATTTTCAGATGCGCAGTATTTT | CASSWDRGFSDAQYF
- | few | TRBJ2-2 | TRBV6-4 | TGTGCCAGCAGCAAAGACAGTTCCACCGGGGAGCTGTTTTTT | CASSKDSSTGELFF
- | many | TRBJ2-7 | TRBV29-1 | TGCAGCGTTGAAGTCAACTACGAGCAGTACTTC | CSVEVNYEQYF
- | - | TRBJ2-7 | TRBV7-6 | TGTGCCAGCAGCCAAGCGGGTTTGGAGCAGTACTTC | CASSQAGLEQYF
TRBD2 | once | TRBJ2-3 | TRBV7-3 | TGTGCCAGCAGCTTACTAGCGGGGACGGTTTATACGCAGTATTTT | CASSLLAGTVYTQYF
- | - | TRBJ1-4 | TRBV25-1 | TGTGCCAGCAGTGAATCTAGGGGCTATCCTCTCTCCGATCCAACTAATGAAAAACTGTTTTTT | CASSESRGYPLSDPTNEKLFF
- | - | TRBJ2-2 | TRBV4-1 | TGCGCCAGCAGCCTTAGGGCAGGGACTCCAAACACCGGGGAGCTGTTTTTT | CASSLRAGTPNTGELFF
TRBD2 | - | TRBJ2-1 | TRBV6-5 | TGTGCCAGCAACCGGCGGGAGGAGAACAATGAGCAGTTCTTC | CASNRREENNEQFF
- | few | TRBJ2-4 | TRBV20-1 | TGCAGTGCCCCCGGGTGGGGGGTGGACATTCAGTACTTC | CSAPGWGVDIQYF
- | many | TRBJ2-3 | TRBV2 | TGTGCCAGCAGTGAAACGGGCACAGATACGCAGTATTTT | CASSETGTDTQYF
- | few | TRBJ2-2 | TRBV19 | TGTGCCAGTAGTCTACAAAAGGCCGGGGAGCTGTTTTTT | CASSLQKAGELFF
- | few | TRBJ2-7 | TRBV3-1 | TGTGCCAGCAGCCAACTAGCTAGAGAGCAGTACTTC | CASSQLAREQYF
- | - | TRBJ2-3 | TRBV6-5 | TGTGCCAGCAGTTATGAGGCGGGCCTGAACACAGATACGCAGTATTTT | CASSYEAGLNTDTQYF
- | few | TRBJ2-2 | TRBV7-6 | TGTGCCAGCAGCCAGACAGGAAACACCGGGGAGCTGTTTTTT | CASSQTGNTGELFF
TRBD2 | - | TRBJ2-1 | TRBV4-1 | TGCGCCAGCAGCCACCTAGGGGGAGCTAGCGGGGTTTTCTACAATGAGCAGTTCTTC | CASSHLGGASGVFYNEQFF
- | - | TRBJ1-1 | TRBV16 | TGTGCCAGCAGCCCCCTAGGCAACTTAGACGCTGAAGCTTTCTTT | CASSPLGNLDAEAFF
- | few | TRBJ2-7 | TRBV7-2 | TGTGCCAGCAGCCCTCCGGGTCCCTACGAGCAGTACTTC | CASSPPGPYEQYF
TRBD1 | few | TRBJ2-5 | TRBV20-1 | TGCAGTGCCGAACAGGGGGCTTGGGGGGAGACCCAGTACTTC | CSAEQGAWGETQYF
- | - | TRBJ1-2 | TRBV7-2 | TGTGCCAGCAGCCCCCCACCCGCCGGGTATGGCTACACCTTC | CASSPPPAGYGYTF
TRBD1 | few | TRBJ2-5 | TRBV29-1 | TGCAGCGGCCCGACAGGGGGATTTCGCGGGAAAGAGACCCAGTACTTC | CSGPTGGFRGKETQYF